The present entry profiles one T cell receptor (beta chain) with its context. Its specificity is not known. The junction differs from germline at one of its ends, possibly a read error. This specimen includes other DNA sequences encoding the same CDR3. Those who donated were healthy HIV-negative adults, with no recent acute infections or vaccinations reported. The entry originates in a study of shared clonotypes between healthy human individuals. Overall study results and limits: Lower generation probabilities were found for non-shared clonotypes than for those shared by all four donors. Tissue TCR repertoires likely differ from these blood-only repertoires.

The germline V gene encodes CDR1 MGHRA and CDR2 YSYEKL. The CDR3 loop spans 14 amino acids. Original data processing: With immunoSEQ giving junction-only sequences and no quality scores, filtering differed. The protocol was immunoSEQ multiplex PCR, while the TCRdb copy is restricted to in-frame clones and leaves out a portion. D and trimming were read from the DNA, whereas the V and J calls and clone size are those reported in that table. This table has 2 million to 2.5 million clones, 90% to 96% appearing once. The V and J genes are TRBV4-1 and TRBJ1-4; unclear D gene. The receptor comes from a man aged 18 to 30 in good health. The sequenced sample consisted of naive CD4+ T cells sorted from blood. Subset given: CD45RA+ positively selected. The CDR3 region has the DNA TGCGCCAGTAGCCCAGGCGGGGTTGGTGAAAAACTGTTTTTT. The encoded protein is CASSPGGVGEKLFF.